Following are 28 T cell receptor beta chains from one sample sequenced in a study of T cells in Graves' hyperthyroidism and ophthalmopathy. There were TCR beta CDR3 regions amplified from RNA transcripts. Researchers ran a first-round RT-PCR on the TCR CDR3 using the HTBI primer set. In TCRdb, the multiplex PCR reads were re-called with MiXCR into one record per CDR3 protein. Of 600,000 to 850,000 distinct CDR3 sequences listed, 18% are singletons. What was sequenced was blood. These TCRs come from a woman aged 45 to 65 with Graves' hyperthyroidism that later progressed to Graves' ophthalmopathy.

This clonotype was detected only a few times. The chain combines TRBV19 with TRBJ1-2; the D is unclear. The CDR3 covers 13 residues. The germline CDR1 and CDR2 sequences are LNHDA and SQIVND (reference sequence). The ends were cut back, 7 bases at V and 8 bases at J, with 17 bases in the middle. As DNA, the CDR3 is TGTGCCAGTACCTCCAAGACCGAATCGGGCTACACCTTC. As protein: CASTSKTESGYTF.

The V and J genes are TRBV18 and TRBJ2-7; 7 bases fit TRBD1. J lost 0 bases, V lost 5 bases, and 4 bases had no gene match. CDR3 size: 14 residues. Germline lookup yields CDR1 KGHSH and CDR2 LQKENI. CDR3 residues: CASSAGDSSYEQYF. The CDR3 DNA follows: TGTGCCAGCTCAGCAGGGGACAGCTCCTACGAGCAGTACTTC.

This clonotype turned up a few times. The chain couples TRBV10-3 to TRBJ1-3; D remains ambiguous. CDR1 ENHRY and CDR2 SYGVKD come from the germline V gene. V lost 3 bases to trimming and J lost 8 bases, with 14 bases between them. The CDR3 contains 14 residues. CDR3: CAISDELTGYTIYF. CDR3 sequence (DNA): TGTGCCATCAGTGATGAGCTGACGGGATACACCATATATTTT.

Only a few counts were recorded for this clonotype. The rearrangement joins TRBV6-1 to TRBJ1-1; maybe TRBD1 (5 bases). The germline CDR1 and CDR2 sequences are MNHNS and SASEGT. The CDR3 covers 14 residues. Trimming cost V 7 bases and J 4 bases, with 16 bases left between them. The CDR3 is CASKYRQGITEAFF. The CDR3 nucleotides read TGTGCCAGCAAATACCGGCAGGGCATCACTGAAGCTTTCTTT.

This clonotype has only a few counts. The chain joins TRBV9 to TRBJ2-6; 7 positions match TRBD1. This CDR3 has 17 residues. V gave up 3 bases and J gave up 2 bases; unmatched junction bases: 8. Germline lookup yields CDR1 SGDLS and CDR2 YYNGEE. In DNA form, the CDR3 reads TGTGCCAGCAGCGCCGGAACAGGGGCTACTGGGGCCAACGTCCTGACTTTC. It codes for CASSAGTGATGANVLTF.

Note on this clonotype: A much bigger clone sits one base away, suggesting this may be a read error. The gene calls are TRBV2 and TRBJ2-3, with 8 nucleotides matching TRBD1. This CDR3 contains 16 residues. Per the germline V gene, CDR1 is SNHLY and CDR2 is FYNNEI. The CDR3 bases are TGTGCCAACAGTGAGACCAGGGGGCTAGGGACAGATACGCAGTATTTT. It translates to CANSETRGLGTDTQYF.

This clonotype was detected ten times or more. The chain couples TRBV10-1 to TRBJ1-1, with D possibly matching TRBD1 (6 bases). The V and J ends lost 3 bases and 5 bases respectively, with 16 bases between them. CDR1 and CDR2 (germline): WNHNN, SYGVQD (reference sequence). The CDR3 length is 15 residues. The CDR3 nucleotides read TGCGCCAGCAGTGAATCCGCGGGGGCGAGGACTGAAGCTTTCTTT. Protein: CASSESAGARTEAFF.

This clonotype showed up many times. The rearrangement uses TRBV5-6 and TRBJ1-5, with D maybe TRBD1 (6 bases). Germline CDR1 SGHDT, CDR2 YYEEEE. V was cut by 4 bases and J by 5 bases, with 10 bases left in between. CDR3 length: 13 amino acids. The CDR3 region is CASSATGHQPQHF. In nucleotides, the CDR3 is TGTGCCAGCAGCGCGACAGGTCATCAGCCCCAGCATTTT.

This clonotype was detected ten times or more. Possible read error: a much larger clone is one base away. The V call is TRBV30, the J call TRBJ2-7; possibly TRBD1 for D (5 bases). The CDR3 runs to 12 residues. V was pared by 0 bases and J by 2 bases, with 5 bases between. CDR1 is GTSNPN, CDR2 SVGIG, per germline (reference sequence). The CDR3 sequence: CAWSVQAYEQYF. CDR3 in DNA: TGTGCCTGGAGTGTACAGGCCTACGAGCAGTACTTC. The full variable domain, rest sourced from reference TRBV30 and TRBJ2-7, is SQTIHQWPATLVQPVGSPLSLECTVEGTSNPNLYWYRQAAGRGLQLLFYSVGIGQISSEVPQNLSASRPQDRQFILSSKKLLLSDSGFYLCAWSVQAYEQYFGPGTRLTVT.

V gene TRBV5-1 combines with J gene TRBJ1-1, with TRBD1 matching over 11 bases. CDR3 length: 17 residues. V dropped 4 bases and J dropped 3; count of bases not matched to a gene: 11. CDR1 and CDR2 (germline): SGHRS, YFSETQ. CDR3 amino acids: CASSLGQGAQLDTEAFF. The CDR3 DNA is TGCGCCAGCAGCCTCGGACAGGGGGCCCAATTGGACACTGAAGCTTTCTTT.

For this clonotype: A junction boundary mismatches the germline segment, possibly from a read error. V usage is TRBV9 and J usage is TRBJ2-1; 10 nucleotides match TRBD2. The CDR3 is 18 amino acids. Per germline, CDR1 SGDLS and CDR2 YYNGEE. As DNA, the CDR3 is TGTACCAGCAGCGTAGCTCCAGCGGGGGGGAATTTTTACAATGAGCAGTTCTTC. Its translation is CTSSVAPAGGNFYNEQFF. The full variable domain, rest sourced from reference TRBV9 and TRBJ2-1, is DSGVTQTPKHLITATGQRVTLRCSPRSGDLSVYWYQQSLDQGLQFLIQYYNGEERAKGNILERFSAQQFPDLHSELNLSSLELGDSALYFCTSSVAPAGGNFYNEQFFGPGTRLTVL.

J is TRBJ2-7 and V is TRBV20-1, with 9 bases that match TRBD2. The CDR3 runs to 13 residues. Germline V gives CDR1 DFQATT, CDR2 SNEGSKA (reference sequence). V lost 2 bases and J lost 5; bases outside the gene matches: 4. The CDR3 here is CSARLAGFDEQYF. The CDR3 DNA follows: TGCAGTGCTAGACTAGCGGGGTTCGACGAGCAGTACTTC.

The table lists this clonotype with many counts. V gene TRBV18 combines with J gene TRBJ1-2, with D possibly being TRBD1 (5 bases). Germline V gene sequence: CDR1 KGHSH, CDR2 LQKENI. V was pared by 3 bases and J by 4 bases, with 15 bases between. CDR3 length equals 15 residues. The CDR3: CASSPNSGDFYGYTF. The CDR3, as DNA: TGTGCCAGCTCACCTAACTCCGGGGACTTCTATGGCTACACCTTC. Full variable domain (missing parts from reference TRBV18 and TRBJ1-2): NAGVMQNPRHLVRRRGQEARLRCSPMKGHSHVYWYRQLPEEGLKFMVYLQKENIIDESGMPKERFSAEFPKEGPSILRIQQVVRGDSAAYFCASSPNSGDFYGYTFGSGTRLTVV.

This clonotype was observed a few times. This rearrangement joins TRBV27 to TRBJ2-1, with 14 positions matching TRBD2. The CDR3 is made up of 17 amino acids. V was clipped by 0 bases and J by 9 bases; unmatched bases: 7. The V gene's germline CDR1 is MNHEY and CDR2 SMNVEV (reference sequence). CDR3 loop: CASSLSETSGGAREQFF. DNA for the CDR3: TGTGCCAGCAGTTTATCGGAGACTAGCGGGGGGGCTCGTGAGCAGTTCTTC.

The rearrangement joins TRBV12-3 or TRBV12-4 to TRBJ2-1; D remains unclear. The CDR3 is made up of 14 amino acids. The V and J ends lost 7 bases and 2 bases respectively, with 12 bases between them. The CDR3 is CASTPAGAYNEQFF. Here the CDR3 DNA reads TGTGCCAGCACCCCGGCTGGGGCCTACAATGAGCAGTTCTTC.

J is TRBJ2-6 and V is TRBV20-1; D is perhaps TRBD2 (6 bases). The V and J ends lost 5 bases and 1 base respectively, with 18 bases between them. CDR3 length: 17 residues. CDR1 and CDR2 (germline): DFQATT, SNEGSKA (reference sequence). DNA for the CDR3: TGCAGTGCTGGTAATGTCCGGAGGGCGTCTGGGGCCAACGTCCTGACTTTC. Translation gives CSAGNVRRASGANVLTF.

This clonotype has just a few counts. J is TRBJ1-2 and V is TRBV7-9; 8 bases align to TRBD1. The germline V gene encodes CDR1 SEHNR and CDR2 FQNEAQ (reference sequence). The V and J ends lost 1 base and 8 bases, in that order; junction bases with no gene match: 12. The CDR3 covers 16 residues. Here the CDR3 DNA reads TGTGCCAGCAGCTTAGAATTCCGTGGACAGGGTTTGGGCTACACCTTC. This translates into CASSLEFRGQGLGYTF.

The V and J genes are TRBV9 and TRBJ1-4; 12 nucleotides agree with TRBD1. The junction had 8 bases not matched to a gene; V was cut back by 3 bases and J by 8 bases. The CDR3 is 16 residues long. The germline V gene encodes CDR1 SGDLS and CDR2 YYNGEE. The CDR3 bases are TGTGCCAGCAGCGAGACCGGGACAGGGGGCAGAGAAAAACTGTTTTTT. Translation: CASSETGTGGREKLFF.

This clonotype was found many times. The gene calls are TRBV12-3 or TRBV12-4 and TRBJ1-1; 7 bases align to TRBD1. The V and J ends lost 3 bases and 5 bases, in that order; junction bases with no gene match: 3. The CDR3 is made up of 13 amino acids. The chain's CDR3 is CASSFLQGTEAFF. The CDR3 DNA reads TGTGCCAGCAGTTTCCTACAGGGGACTGAAGCTTTCTTT.

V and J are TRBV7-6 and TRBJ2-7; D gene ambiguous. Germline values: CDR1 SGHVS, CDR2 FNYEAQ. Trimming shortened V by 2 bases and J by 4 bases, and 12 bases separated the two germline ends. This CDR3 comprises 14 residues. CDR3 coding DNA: TGTGCCAGCAGCTTATCCCCCTCCGCGTACGAGCAGTACTTC. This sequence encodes CASSLSPSAYEQYF.

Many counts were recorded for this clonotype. Here the CDR3 DNA reads TGTGCCAGCAGCCGATCTCTTGGGGACCGATATAATGAAAAACTGTTTTTT. Its translation: CASSRSLGDRYNEKLFF. The chain has TRBV14 and TRBJ1-4; D possibly corresponds to TRBD1 (5 bases). V lost 4 bases and J 4 bases, leaving 19 bases between the germline ends. This CDR3 region has 17 residues. The germline V gene has CDR1 SGHDN and CDR2 FVKESK. The whole variable domain, filled in from reference TRBV14 and TRBJ1-4, reads EAGVTQFPSHSVIEKGQTVTLRCDPISGHDNLYWYRRVMGKEIKFLLHFVKESKQDESGMPNNRFLAERTGGTYSTLKVQPAELEDSGVYFCASSRSLGDRYNEKLFFGSGTQLSVL.

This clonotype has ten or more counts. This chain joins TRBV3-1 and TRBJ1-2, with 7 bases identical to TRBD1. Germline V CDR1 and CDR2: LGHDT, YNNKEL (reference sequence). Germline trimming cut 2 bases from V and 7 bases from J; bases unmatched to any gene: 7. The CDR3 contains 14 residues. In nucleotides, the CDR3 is TGTGCCAGCAGCCAACCTACAGGGGTTGCTGGCTACACCTTC. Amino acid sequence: CASSQPTGVAGYTF.

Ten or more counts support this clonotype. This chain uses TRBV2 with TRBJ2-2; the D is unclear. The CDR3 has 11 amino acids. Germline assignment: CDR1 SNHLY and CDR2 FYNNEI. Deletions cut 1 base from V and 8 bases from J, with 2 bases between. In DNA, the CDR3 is TGTGCCAGCAGTGAAGGGGGGGAGCTGTTTTTT. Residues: CASSEGGELFF.

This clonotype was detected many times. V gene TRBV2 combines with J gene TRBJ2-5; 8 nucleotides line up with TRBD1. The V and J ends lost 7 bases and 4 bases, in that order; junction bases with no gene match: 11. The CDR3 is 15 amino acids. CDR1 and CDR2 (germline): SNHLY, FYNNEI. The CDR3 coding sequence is TGTGCCAGCACCAGGACAGGGTTGGCTCGAGAGACCCAGTACTTC. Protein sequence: CASTRTGLARETQYF.

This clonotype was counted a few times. The CDR3 bases are TGTGCCAGTAGTCCCGGGTGGGGGACAGGGGGCTCGGCTGAAGCTTTCTTT. Amino acids: CASSPGWGTGGSAEAFF. The V gene is TRBV19, the J gene TRBJ1-1, with 12 bases aligning to TRBD1. The V gene end was trimmed by 5 bases and the J gene end by 6 bases; junction bases not matched to a gene: 13. The CDR3 covers 17 residues. CDR1 LNHDA and CDR2 SQIVND come from the germline V gene (reference sequence).

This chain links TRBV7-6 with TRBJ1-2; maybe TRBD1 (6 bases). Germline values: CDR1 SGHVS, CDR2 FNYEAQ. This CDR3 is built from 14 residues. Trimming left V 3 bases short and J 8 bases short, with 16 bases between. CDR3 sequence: CASSFEQGVGGYTF. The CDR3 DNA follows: TGTGCCAGCAGCTTCGAACAGGGAGTAGGCGGCTACACCTTC.

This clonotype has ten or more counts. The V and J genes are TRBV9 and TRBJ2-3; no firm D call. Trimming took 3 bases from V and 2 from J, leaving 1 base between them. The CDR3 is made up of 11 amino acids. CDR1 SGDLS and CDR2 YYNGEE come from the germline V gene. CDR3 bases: TGTGCCAGCAGCGCCACAGATACGCAGTATTTT. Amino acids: CASSATDTQYF.

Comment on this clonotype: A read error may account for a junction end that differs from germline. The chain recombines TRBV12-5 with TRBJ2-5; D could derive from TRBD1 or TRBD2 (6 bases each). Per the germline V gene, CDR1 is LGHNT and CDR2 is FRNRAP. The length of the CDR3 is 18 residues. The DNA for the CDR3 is TGTGCTAGTGGTTTCCTGATCCGACAGGAGGGGTACCAAGAGACCCGGTACTTC. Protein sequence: CASGFLIRQEGYQETRYF. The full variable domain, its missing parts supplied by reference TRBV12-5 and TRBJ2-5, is DARVTQTPRHKVTEMGQEVTMRCQPILGHNTVFWYRQTMMQGLELLAYFRNRAPLDDSGMPKDRFSAEMPDATLATLKIQPSEPRDSAVYFCASGFLIRQEGYQETRYFGPGTRLLVL.